This is a list of T cell receptor beta chains from one sample in a study of cytomegalovirus exposure and HLA in healthy donors. Sequenced by immunoSEQ multiplex PCR; TCRdb stores in-frame clones only, minus some. This table has approximately 150,000 clones, roughly 80% appearing once. The sequencing input was PBMCs. Receptors originate from a middle-aged man in good health and CMV-seronegative. Each CDR3 is given with its conserved first and last residue. A D gene is named only where the DNA matches it firmly. A row's size may be missing; if present it is once, few, many or a size class.

v_gene,j_gene,abundance,d_gene,CDR3aa,CDR3nt
TRBV6-6,TRBJ2-1,NA,NA,CASTLMQGTNEQFF,TGTGCCAGCACCCTGATGCAGGGGACGAATGAGCAGTTCTTC
TRBV30,TRBJ2-5,NA,NA,CAWTGGEETQYF,TGTGCCTGGACGGGGGGCGAGGAGACCCAGTACTTC
TRBV7-7,TRBJ2-1,NA,TRBD1,CASSLGQGLDEQFF,TGTGCTAGCAGCTTAGGACAGGGGTTGGATGAGCAGTTCTTC
TRBV2,TRBJ2-1,NA,TRBD2,CASSRLAETYNEQFF,TGTGCCAGCAGTCGACTAGCAGAGACCTACAATGAGCAGTTCTTC
TRBV10-3,TRBJ2-7,NA,TRBD2,CAISEGLAEYYEQYF,TGTGCCATCAGTGAGGGACTAGCAGAGTACTACGAGCAGTACTTC
TRBV5-1,TRBJ1-1,few,TRBD1,CASSGGQLNTEAFF,TGCGCCAGCAGCGGGGGACAGTTGAACACTGAAGCTTTCTTT
TRBV5-1,TRBJ2-5,NA,TRBD2,CASRPGTSGWETQYF,TGCGCCAGCAGACCGGGGACTAGCGGATGGGAGACCCAGTACTTC
TRBV9,TRBJ1-3,NA,TRBD1,CASSATGVSGNTIYF,TGTGCCAGCAGCGCGACAGGGGTTTCGGGAAACACCATATATTTT
TRBV2,TRBJ2-5,NA,TRBD2,CASTLLRGYLETQYF,TGTGCCAGCACCCTCTTGCGGGGGTACTTAGAGACCCAGTACTTC
TRBV28,TRBJ2-6,NA,NA,CASSKQNSGANVLTF,TGTGCCAGCAGTAAACAGAACTCTGGGGCCAACGTCCTGACTTTC
TRBV27,TRBJ1-1,NA,NA,CASSLGGAIITEAFF,TGTGCCAGCAGTTTAGGGGGGGCCATAATCACTGAAGCTTTCTTT
TRBV28,TRBJ2-3,NA,NA,CASSLAGATDTQYF,TGTGCCAGCAGTTTAGCGGGGGCTACAGATACGCAGTATTTT
TRBV19,TRBJ2-7,NA,NA,CATSTEGGYEQYF,TGTGCCACCTCGACAGAGGGAGGCTACGAGCAGTACTTC
TRBV2,TRBJ1-2,NA,TRBD1,CASSRDSNYGYTF,TGTGCCAGCAGTAGGGACAGTAACTATGGCTACACCTTC
TRBV7-2,TRBJ1-1,NA,NA,CASSPGTLNTEAFF,TGTGCCAGCAGCCCAGGGACTTTGAACACTGAAGCTTTCTTT
TRBV4-1,TRBJ1-6,NA,NA,CASSPPTDYNSPLHF,TGCGCCAGCAGCCCTCCCACAGATTATAATTCACCCCTCCACTTT
TRBV14,TRBJ2-5,NA,NA,CASSQAGTQYF,TGTGCCAGCAGCCAAGCGGGGACCCAGTACTTC
TRBV19,TRBJ2-7,NA,NA,CASSAGTAPYEQYF,TGTGCCAGTTCCGCCGGGACTGCGCCCTACGAGCAGTACTTC
TRBV5-1,TRBJ2-3,NA,NA,CASSSHSTDTQYF,TGCGCCAGCAGCTCCCACTCTACAGATACGCAGTATTTT
TRBV9,TRBJ2-1,NA,NA,CASSGVEQFF,TGTGCCAGCTCGGGGGTCGAGCAGTTCTTC
TRBV29-1,TRBJ1-1,NA,NA,CSGAQNTEAFF,TGCAGCGGGGCCCAGAACACTGAAGCTTTCTTT
TRBV28,TRBJ1-5,NA,NA,CASTRGDPDRSQPQHF,TGTGCCAGCACCAGGGGCGACCCCGATCGATCTCAGCCCCAGCATTTT
TRBV6-5,TRBJ2-3,few,TRBD1,CASSQGVDTQYF,TGTGCCAGCAGCCAGGGGGTGGATACGCAGTATTTT
TRBV10-3,TRBJ1-1,NA,NA,CAISPRNTEAFF,TGTGCCATCAGCCCGCGGAACACTGAAGCTTTCTTT
TRBV7-9,TRBJ1-4,NA,NA,CASSYGEKYEKLFF,TGTGCCAGCAGTTATGGAGAAAAATATGAAAAACTGTTTTTT
TRBV25-1,TRBJ2-7,NA,NA,CASSDPRGSREQYF,TGTGCCAGCAGTGATCCTAGGGGCAGTCGCGAGCAGTACTTC
TRBV25-1,TRBJ1-4,NA,NA,CASSPDSGRRGKLFF,TGTGCCAGCAGTCCAGACTCGGGGAGGAGGGGAAAACTGTTTTTT
TRBV6-1,TRBJ1-6,few,TRBD1,CASRGGTADNSPLHF,TGTGCCAGCAGGGGTGGGACAGCCGATAATTCACCCCTCCACTTT
TRBV29-1,TRBJ1-4,NA,NA,CSVALTNEKLFF,TGCAGCGTTGCTCTAACTAATGAAAAACTGTTTTTT
TRBV14,TRBJ1-1,NA,NA,CASSQDPTGYAEAFF,TGTGCCAGCAGCCAGGATCCAACAGGGTACGCTGAAGCTTTCTTT
TRBV5-1,TRBJ2-5,NA,NA,CASSELGTLEETQYF,TGCGCCAGCAGCGAACTAGGTACACTGGAAGAGACCCAGTACTTC
TRBV9,TRBJ1-2,NA,TRBD1,CASSPKPGQGTANYGYTF,TGTGCCAGCAGCCCAAAGCCGGGACAGGGGACCGCGAACTATGGCTACACCTTC
TRBV9,TRBJ2-1,NA,TRBD1,CASSAGQGLLNEQFF,TGTGCCAGCAGCGCGGGACAGGGACTCCTCAATGAGCAGTTCTTC
TRBV7-6,TRBJ1-6,NA,TRBD1,CASSLAGQGNSPLHF,TGTGCCAGCAGCTTAGCTGGACAGGGAAACTCACCCCTCCACTTT
TRBV30,TRBJ1-5,NA,NA,CAWAPGWNQPQHF,TGTGCCTGGGCCCCAGGGTGGAATCAGCCCCAGCATTTT
TRBV30,TRBJ2-7,NA,NA,CAWSPRGYEQYF,TGTGCCTGGAGTCCACGGGGGTACGAGCAGTACTTC
TRBV7-2,TRBJ2-5,NA,NA,CASSFGQGETQYF,TGTGCCAGCAGCTTCGGGCAGGGGGAGACCCAGTACTTC
TRBV6-1,TRBJ1-2,once,TRBD1,CASARTGVNYGYTF,TGTGCCAGCGCCCGGACAGGGGTAAACTATGGCTACACCTTC
TRBV6-1,TRBJ2-1,NA,TRBD1,CASSGSGGIDNEQFF,TGTGCCAGCAGTGGGTCAGGGGGCATCGACAATGAGCAGTTCTTC
TRBV4-3,TRBJ1-2,NA,NA,CASSQQGSGYGYTF,TGCGCCAGCAGCCAACAGGGGTCGGGGTATGGCTACACCTTC
TRBV7-9,TRBJ2-5,once,TRBD1,CASLGAGGAGETQYF,TGTGCCAGCTTGGGGGCAGGGGGCGCCGGGGAGACCCAGTACTTC
TRBV27,TRBJ1-2,NA,NA,CASSLSGRAQGYTF,TGTGCCAGCAGTTTAAGTGGGCGGGCACAGGGCTACACCTTC
TRBV5-1,TRBJ2-1,NA,NA,CASSLNASPESDEQFF,TGCGCCAGCAGCCTCAATGCTAGCCCGGAGAGCGATGAGCAGTTCTTC
TRBV9,TRBJ1-1,NA,NA,CASSVKLGDTEAFF,TGTGCCAGCAGCGTCAAACTCGGGGACACTGAAGCTTTCTTT
TRBV4-3,TRBJ1-3,NA,NA,CASSQERGNTIYF,TGCGCCAGCAGCCAAGAACGGGGAAACACCATATATTTT
TRBV7-9,TRBJ1-2,NA,NA,CATPGAYSF,TGTGCCACCCCTGGGGCCTATTCCTTC
TRBV7-9,TRBJ1-1,NA,NA,CASSLAQGNTEAFF,TGTGCCAGCAGCTTAGCGCAGGGGAACACTGAAGCTTTCTTT
TRBV29-1,TRBJ1-3,NA,TRBD1,CSVAGTGGNTIYF,TGCAGCGTTGCCGGGACAGGTGGAAACACCATATATTTT
TRBV18,TRBJ2-2,once,TRBD1,CASSSTGAGAGELFF,TGTGCCAGCTCATCGACAGGGGCCGGGGCCGGGGAGCTGTTTTTT
TRBV5-1,TRBJ2-7,few,TRBD2,CASSFQRGGHEQYF,TGCGCCAGCAGCTTCCAGCGGGGGGGTCACGAGCAGTACTTC
TRBV10-3,TRBJ2-4,NA,NA,CATLRERGGGNIQYF,TGTGCCACCCTCCGCGAGAGGGGAGGGGGAAACATTCAGTACTTC
TRBV7-9,TRBJ1-2,NA,TRBD1,CASSYWTGQAGYTF,TGTGCCAGCAGCTACTGGACAGGTCAAGCAGGCTACACCTTC
TRBV9,TRBJ2-7,NA,NA,CASSVADYFYEQYF,TGTGCCAGCAGCGTAGCTGACTATTTCTACGAGCAGTACTTC
TRBV5-6,TRBJ2-5,NA,TRBD2,CASSATSGGFKETQYF,TGCGCCAGCAGCGCGACTAGCGGGGGGTTCAAAGAGACCCAGTACTTC
TRBV7-7,TRBJ2-5,NA,TRBD2,CASSLREGMRETQYF,TGTGCTAGCAGCTTAAGGGAGGGTATGAGAGAGACCCAGTACTTC
TRBV29-1,TRBJ2-3,NA,TRBD1,CSVETTGASADTQYF,TGCAGCGTGGAGACGACAGGGGCGTCGGCAGATACGCAGTATTTT
TRBV11-2,TRBJ2-1,NA,TRBD2,CASMEAGDLFF,TGTGCCAGCATGGAAGCGGGGGATTTGTTCTTC
TRBV30,TRBJ2-7,NA,NA,CAGRDRSSYEQYF,TGTGCCGGGAGGGACAGGAGCTCCTACGAGCAGTACTTC
TRBV9,TRBJ2-2,NA,NA,CASSVAGTGELFF,TGTGCCAGCAGCGTAGCGGGAACCGGGGAGCTGTTTTTT